The rows below give T cell receptor beta chains drawn from one sample of a study of preoperative IRX-2 immunotherapy in early breast cancer. The protocol was immunoSEQ multiplex PCR, while the TCRdb copy is restricted to in-frame clones and leaves out a portion. This table has 25,000 to 30,000 clones, 75% to 90% appearing once. The sequencing here drew on lymph node tissue, taken after IRX-2 immunotherapy. Source of these receptors: a human donor with breast cancer. CDR3s include the opening cysteine and the closing phenylalanine or tryptophan. D genes are given only for firm matches. A clone size is listed for some rows: how often the clone was seen (once, few, many), or a class if it is expanded.

j_gene: TRBJ1-2; d_gene: NA; abundance: NA; v_gene: TRBV25-1; CDR3nt: TGTGCCAGCAGTGAAGGGACAACTAACTATGGCTACACCTTC; CDR3aa: CASSEGTTNYGYTF
j_gene: TRBJ1-4; d_gene: TRBD1; abundance: NA; v_gene: TRBV18; CDR3nt: TGTGCCAGCTCACCACAGGGGGCGGGTGAAAAACTGTTTTTT; CDR3aa: CASSPQGAGEKLFF
j_gene: TRBJ1-2; d_gene: NA; abundance: NA; v_gene: TRBV10-3; CDR3nt: TGTGCCATCAGTGAGTCTGATAGGACAGCGATGCATTATGGCTACACCTTC; CDR3aa: CAISESDRTAMHYGYTF
j_gene: TRBJ1-1; d_gene: NA; abundance: NA; v_gene: TRBV29-1; CDR3nt: TGCAGCGTTGAAGATCTCCCCCAGAGGCCGAACACTGAAGCTTTCTTT; CDR3aa: CSVEDLPQRPNTEAFF
j_gene: TRBJ2-7; d_gene: TRBD2; abundance: NA; v_gene: TRBV5-1; CDR3nt: TGCGCCAGCAGCTTGGGCGGGGGGCACTCCTACGAGCAGTACTTC; CDR3aa: CASSLGGGHSYEQYF
j_gene: TRBJ2-1; d_gene: TRBD2; abundance: NA; v_gene: TRBV19; CDR3nt: TGTGCCAGTATCAATAGCGGGGGAGCTAACAATGAGCAGTTCTTC; CDR3aa: CASINSGGANNEQFF
j_gene: TRBJ2-1; d_gene: TRBD1; abundance: NA; v_gene: TRBV28; CDR3nt: TGTGCCAGCAGTAAATCACCCCTCCAGACAGGGGACAATGAGCAGTTCTTC; CDR3aa: CASSKSPLQTGDNEQFF
j_gene: TRBJ2-5; d_gene: NA; abundance: few; v_gene: TRBV7-8; CDR3nt: TGTGCCAGCAGCGTGGGCCCGCTGGAGACCCAGTACTTC; CDR3aa: CASSVGPLETQYF
j_gene: TRBJ1-1; d_gene: TRBD1; abundance: NA; v_gene: TRBV28; CDR3nt: TGTGCCAGCAGTCCCGGGACAGGACTCGAAGCTTTCTTT; CDR3aa: CASSPGTGLEAFF
j_gene: TRBJ1-5; d_gene: NA; abundance: NA; v_gene: TRBV6-8; CDR3nt: TGTGCCAGCAGTGCCAGGATGAATAGCAATCAGCCCCAGCATTTT; CDR3aa: CASSARMNSNQPQHF